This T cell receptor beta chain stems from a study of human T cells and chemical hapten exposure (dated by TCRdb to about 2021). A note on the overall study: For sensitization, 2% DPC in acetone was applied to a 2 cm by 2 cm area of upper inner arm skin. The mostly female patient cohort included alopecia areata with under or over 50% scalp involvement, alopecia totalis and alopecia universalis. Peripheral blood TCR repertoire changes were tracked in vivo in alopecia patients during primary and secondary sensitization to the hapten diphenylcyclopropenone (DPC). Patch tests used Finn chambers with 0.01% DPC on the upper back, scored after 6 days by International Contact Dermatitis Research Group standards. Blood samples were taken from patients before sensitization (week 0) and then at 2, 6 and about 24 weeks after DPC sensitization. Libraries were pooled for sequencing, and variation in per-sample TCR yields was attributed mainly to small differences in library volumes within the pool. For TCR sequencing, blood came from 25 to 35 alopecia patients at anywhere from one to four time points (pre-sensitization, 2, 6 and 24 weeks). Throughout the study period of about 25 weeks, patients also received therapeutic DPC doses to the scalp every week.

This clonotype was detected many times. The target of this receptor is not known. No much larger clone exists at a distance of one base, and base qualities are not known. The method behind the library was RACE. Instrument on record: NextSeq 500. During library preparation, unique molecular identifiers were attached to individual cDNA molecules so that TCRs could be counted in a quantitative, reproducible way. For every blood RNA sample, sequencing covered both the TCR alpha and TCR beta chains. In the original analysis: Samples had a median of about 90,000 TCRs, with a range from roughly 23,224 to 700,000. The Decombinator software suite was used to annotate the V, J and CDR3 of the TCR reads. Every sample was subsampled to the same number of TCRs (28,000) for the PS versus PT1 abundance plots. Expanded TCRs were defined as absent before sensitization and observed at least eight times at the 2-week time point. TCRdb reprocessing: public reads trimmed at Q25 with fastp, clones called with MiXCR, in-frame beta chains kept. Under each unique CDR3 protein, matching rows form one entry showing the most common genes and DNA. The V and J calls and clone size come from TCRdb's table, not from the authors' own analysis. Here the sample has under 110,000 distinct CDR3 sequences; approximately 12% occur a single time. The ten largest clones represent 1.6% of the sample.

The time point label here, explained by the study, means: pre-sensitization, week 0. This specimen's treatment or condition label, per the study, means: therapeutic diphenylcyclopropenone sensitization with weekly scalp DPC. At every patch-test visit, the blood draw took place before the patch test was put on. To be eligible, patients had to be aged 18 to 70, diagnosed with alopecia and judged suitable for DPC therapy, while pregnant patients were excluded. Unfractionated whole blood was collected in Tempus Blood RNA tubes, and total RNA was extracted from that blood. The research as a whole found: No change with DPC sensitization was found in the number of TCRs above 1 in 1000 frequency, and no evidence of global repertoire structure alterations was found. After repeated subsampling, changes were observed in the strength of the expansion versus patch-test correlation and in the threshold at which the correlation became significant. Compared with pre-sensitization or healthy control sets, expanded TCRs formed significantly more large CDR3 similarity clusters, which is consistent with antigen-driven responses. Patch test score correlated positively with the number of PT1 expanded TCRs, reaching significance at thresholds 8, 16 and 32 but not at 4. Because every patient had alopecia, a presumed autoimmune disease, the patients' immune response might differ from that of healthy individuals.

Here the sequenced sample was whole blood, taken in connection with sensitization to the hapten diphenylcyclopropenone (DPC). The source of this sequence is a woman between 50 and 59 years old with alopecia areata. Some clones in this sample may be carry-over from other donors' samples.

CDR3 region: CSVEEGAYEQYF. Read as DNA, the sequence is TGCAGCGTTGAAGAGGGGGCCTACGAGCAGTACTTC. The rearrangement combines TRBV29-1 with TRBJ2-7, with a tentative D call of TRBD1 or TRBD2, each matching 5 bases. Via the germline V gene, CDR1 is SQVTM and CDR2 ANQGSEA. The junction shows trimming of 0 bases on V and 2 bases on J, plus 5 bases between the germline ends. The CDR3 starts with the cysteine, ends with the phenylalanine, and has 12 residues. The entry retains the CDR3 DNA only, 36 bases that are in frame from base 1.